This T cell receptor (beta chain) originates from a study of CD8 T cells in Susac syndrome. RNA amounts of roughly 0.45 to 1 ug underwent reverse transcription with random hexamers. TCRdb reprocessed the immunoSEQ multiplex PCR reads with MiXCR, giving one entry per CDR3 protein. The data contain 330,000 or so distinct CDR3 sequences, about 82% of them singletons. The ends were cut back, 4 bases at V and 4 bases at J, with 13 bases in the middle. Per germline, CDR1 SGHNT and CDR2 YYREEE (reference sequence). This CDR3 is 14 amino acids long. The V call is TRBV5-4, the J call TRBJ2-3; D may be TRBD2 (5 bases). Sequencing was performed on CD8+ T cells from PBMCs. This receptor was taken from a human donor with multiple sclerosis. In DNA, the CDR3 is TGTGCCAGCAGCGTTGGACTTTCTCCAGATACGCAGTATTTT. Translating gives CASSVGLSPDTQYF.